This T cell receptor beta chain was recovered during a study of blood T cells in healthy people across ages. A second PCR of about 7 to 12 cycles used a sample-barcoded 5' primer and a J-beta primer mix. Via MiXCR, TCRdb re-called the 5' RACE reads, giving one row per CDR3 protein. The data hold 1.5 million to 2 million distinct CDR3 sequences, with around 42% observed a single time. The CDR3 is 11 amino acids. Trimming took off 2 bases at V and 9 bases at J, with 6 bases between the two ends. Per the germline V gene, CDR1 is MDHEN and CDR2 is SYDVKM. The origin of this receptor is a human donor in good health. The rearrangement links TRBV28 to TRBJ2-3, with D unclear. The specimen sequenced was blood. The CDR3 nucleotides are TGTGCCAGCAGTTTAAGGTCAACGCAGTATTTT. Protein: CASSLRSTQYF.